This T cell receptor beta chain is drawn from a study of blood T cell repertoires in COVID-19 (dated by TCRdb to 2020 to 2022). Describing the broader study: Samples from collaborators originated in the United States, Italy and Spain and spanned both the acute and convalescent phases of COVID-19. The dataset comprised deeply sampled blood TCRbeta repertoires from subjects exposed to, actively infected with, or recovered from COVID-19. The material from the prospective study consisted of cDNA or gDNA derived from T cells, B-cell-depleted T cells, or PBMCs. Sample metadata almost always included a de-identified subject ID, COVID-19 status, age in years and sex. The repertoires were made available in a free public database intended to serve as a resource for research on the immune response to SARS-CoV-2. The samples were drawn from two sources: the first 160 participants of the ongoing ImmuneRACE study, and 1,200 or so subjects contributed by 6 global collaborators. Where available, HLA class I and class II types were taken from metadata supplied by the sample provider and were not determined by assay-based typing.

As for this clone: Which antigen it targets is not known. It has no much larger one-base neighbor in the sample; base qualities were not kept.

TCRbeta CDR3 regions were amplified from genomic DNA by means of the immunoSEQ Assay, a bias-controlled multiplex PCR. The original methods were these. The number of nucleated cells in each sample was estimated from the amplification of reference gene primers within the assay. To quantify the absolute abundance of each unique TCRbeta CDR3 rearrangement, sequence reads were collapsed and filtered. For each sample, productive Simpson clonality was calculated by taking the square root of Simpson's diversity index across productive rearrangements. This is the immuneACCESS table as TCRdb keeps it, with only in-frame sequences that have V and J called. A part of the clones is gone; compared with another copy, unresolved V genes explain less than half, and the rest is unexplained. That table is the source of V, J and clone size, and D and trimming were worked out from the DNA. The sample table lists approximately 300,000 clones, approximately 90% of them with a count of one. The ten largest clones capture 5.5% to 7% of the sample.

Participants in the prospective study were aged about 18 to 100 years, lived in some 24 United States geographic areas, and enrolled through a virtual design. In the prospective study, participants were assigned to cohorts based on the clinical history participants reported in a screening survey and a study questionnaire. ImmuneRACE Cohort 3 recovered participants were defined by two consecutive negative NP/OP PCR tests, healthcare professional clearance, or symptom resolution. In the prospective study, mobile phlebotomists collected whole blood, serum and a nasopharyngeal or oropharyngeal swab from each participant. Prospective study participants could optionally give additional blood draws and questionnaires over an approximately two-month period. Before DNA extraction, prospective study blood samples were shipped either frozen or at room temperature. On the study overall, not on this receptor specifically: Clinical and demographic metadata were provided uncurated, with the amount varying by source and participant.

From cysteine to phenylalanine, the CDR3 is 19 amino acids long. Just the 57-base CDR3 DNA is kept, in frame starting at base 1. The germline V gene (reference sequence) provides CDR1 MNHEY and CDR2 SMNVEV. V and J lose 5 bases and 5 bases, and a span of 28 bases separates them. Sequenced sample: PBMCs or T cells enriched from blood (not recorded which). This clonotype originated in a woman aged 25 to 39 who had recovered from COVID-19. The receptor chain draws on TRBV27 and TRBJ1-5; TRBD1 is a weak D gene call, 5 bases matching. At the DNA level, the sequence is TGTGCCAGCAGTCCCAGGTCGGTCGGACAACACGTTTACGATCAGCCCCAGCATTTT. This encodes CASSPRSVGQHVYDQPQHF.